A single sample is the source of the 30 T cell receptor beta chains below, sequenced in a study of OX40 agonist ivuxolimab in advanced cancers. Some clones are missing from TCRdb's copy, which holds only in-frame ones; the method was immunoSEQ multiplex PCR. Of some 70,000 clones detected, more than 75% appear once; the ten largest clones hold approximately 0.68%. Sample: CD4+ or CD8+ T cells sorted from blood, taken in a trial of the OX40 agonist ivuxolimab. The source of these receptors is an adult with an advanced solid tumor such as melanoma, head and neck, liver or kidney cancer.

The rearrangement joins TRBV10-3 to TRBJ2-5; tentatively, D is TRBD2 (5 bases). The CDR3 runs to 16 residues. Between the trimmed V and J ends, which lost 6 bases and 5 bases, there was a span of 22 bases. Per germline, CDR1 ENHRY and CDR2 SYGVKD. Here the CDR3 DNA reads TGTGCCATCAGGACTACGGCAACTGAGTCGGGTGAGACCCAGTACTTC. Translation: CAIRTTATESGETQYF.

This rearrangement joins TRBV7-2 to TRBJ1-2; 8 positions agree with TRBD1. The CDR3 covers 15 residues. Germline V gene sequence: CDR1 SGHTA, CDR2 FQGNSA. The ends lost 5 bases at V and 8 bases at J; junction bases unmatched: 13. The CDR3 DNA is TGTGCCAGCAGCGTTAGAGACTCAGGGGGCGCGGGCTACACCTTC. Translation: CASSVRDSGGAGYTF.

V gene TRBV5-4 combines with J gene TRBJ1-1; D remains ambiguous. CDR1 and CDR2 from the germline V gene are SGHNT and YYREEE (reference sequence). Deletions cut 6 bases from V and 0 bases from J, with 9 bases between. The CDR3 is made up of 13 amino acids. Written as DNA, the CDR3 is TGTGCCAGCAATACAAACATGAACACTGAAGCTTTCTTT. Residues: CASNTNMNTEAFF.

The CDR3 is CASSYGDVGTEAFF. CDR3 coding DNA: TGCGCCAGCAGCTACGGGGACGTGGGGACTGAAGCTTTCTTT. The gene calls are TRBV5-1 and TRBJ1-1, with D perhaps TRBD1 (5 bases). The CDR3 length is 14 residues. Trimming removed 3 bases from V and 5 bases from J, with 14 bases in between. The germline V gene has CDR1 SGHRS and CDR2 YFSETQ.

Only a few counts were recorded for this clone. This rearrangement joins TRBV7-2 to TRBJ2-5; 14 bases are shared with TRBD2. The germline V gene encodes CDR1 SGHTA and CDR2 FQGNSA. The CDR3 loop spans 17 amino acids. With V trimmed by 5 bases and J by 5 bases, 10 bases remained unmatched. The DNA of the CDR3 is TGTGCCAGCAGCGGTGGTACGACTAGCGGGGGGGTTGAGACCCAGTACTTC. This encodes CASSGGTTSGGVETQYF.

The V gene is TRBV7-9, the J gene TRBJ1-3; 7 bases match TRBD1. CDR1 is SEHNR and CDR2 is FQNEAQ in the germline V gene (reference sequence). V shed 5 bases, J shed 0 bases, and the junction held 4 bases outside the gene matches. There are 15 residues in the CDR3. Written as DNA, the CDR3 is TGTGCCAGCAGCCCGGGACAGAGCTCTGGAAACACCATATATTTT. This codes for CASSPGQSSGNTIYF.

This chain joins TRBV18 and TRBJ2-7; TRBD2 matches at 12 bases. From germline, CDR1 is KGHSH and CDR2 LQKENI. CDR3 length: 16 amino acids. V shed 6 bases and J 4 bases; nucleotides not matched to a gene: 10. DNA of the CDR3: TGTGCCAGCTCTCCTACCGGGACTAGCGGGTCGTACGAGCAGTACTTC. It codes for CASSPTGTSGSYEQYF.

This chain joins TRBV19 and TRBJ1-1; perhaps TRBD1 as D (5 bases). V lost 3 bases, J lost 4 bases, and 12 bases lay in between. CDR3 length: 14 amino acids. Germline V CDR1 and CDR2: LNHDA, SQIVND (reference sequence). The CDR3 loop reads CASSIEGRGTEAFF. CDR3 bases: TGTGCCAGTAGTATCGAAGGGAGGGGCACTGAAGCTTTCTTT.

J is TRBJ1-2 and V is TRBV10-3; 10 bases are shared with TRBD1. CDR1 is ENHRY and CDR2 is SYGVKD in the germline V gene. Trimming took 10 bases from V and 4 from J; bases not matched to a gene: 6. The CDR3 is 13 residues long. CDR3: CATQTGGGYGYTF. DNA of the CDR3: TGTGCCACTCAGACAGGGGGCGGCTATGGCTACACCTTC.

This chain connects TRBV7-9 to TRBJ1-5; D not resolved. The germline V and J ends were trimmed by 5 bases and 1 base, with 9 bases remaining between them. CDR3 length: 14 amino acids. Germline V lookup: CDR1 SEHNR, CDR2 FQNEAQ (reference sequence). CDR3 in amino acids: CASSPLGSNQPQHF. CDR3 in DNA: TGTGCCAGCAGCCCGTTAGGGAGCAATCAGCCCCAGCATTTT.

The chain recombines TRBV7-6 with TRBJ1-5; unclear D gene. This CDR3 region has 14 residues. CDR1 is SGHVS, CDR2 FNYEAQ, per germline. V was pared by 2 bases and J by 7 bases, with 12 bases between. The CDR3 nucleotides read TGTGCCAGCAGCTTAACGGCGCGTTTCCAGCCCCAGCATTTT. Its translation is CASSLTARFQPQHF. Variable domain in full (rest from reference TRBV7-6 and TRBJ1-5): GAGVSQSPRYKVTKRGQDVALRCDPISGHVSLYWYRQALGQGPEFLTYFNYEAQQDKSGLPNDRFSAERPEGSISTLTIQRTEQRDSAMYRCASSLTARFQPQHFGDGTRLSIL.

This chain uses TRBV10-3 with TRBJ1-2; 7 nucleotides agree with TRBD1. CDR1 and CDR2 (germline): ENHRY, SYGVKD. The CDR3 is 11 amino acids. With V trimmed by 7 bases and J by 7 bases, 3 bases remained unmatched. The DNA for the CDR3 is TGTGCCATCACAGGGGGAACTGGCTACACCTTC. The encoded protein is CAITGGTGYTF.

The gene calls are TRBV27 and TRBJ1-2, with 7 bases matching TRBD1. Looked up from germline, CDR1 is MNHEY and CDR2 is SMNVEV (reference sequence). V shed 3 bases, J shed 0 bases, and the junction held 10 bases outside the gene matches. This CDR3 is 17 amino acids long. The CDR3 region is CASSFKGHGTANYGYTF. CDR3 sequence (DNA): TGTGCCAGCAGTTTTAAAGGGCACGGGACAGCTAACTATGGCTACACCTTC.

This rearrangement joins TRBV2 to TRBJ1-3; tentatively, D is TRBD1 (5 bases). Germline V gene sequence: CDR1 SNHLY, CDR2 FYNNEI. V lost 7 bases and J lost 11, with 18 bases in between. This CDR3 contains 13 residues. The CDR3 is CASTSGAGQSIYF. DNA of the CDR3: TGTGCCAGCACCAGTGGGGCCGGGCAATCCATATATTTT.

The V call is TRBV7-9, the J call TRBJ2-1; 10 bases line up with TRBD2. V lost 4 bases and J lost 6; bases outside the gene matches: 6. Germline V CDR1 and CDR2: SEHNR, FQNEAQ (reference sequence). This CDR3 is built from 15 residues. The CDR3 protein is CASSSPGTSVNEQFF. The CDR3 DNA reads TGTGCCAGCAGCTCCCCCGGGACTAGCGTCAATGAGCAGTTCTTC.

DNA for the CDR3: TGTGCCAGCAGTGAAGCCGGGGCCCAGAATGAGCAGTTCTTC. Protein sequence: CASSEAGAQNEQFF. The genes are TRBV25-1 and TRBJ2-1; D may match TRBD1 or TRBD2 (5 bases each). Trimming removed 2 bases at V and 7 bases at J, with 12 bases between. CDR1 is MGHDK, CDR2 SYGVNS, per germline. There are 14 residues in the CDR3. The full variable domain, completed using reference TRBV25-1 and TRBJ2-1, is EADIYQTPRYLVIGTGKKITLECSQTMGHDKMYWYQQDPGMELHLIHYSYGVNSTEKGDLSSESTVSRIRTEHFPLTLESARPSHTSQYLCASSEAGAQNEQFFGPGTRLTVL.

The CDR3 bases are TGTGCCAGTAGTATAAAAAAGAGCTCCTATAATTCACCCCTCCACTTT. This codes for CASSIKKSSYNSPLHF. The rearrangement joins TRBV19 to TRBJ1-6; D not certain. The CDR3 is made up of 16 amino acids. V was clipped by 2 bases and J by 0 bases, with 8 bases between them. The germline V gene has CDR1 LNHDA and CDR2 SQIVND (reference sequence).

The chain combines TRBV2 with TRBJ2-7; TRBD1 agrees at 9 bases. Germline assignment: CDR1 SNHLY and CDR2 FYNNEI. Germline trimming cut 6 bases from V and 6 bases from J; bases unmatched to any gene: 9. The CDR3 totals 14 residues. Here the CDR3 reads CASSNAGTGSEQYF. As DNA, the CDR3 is TGTGCCAGCAGCAATGCCGGGACAGGGTCCGAGCAGTACTTC.

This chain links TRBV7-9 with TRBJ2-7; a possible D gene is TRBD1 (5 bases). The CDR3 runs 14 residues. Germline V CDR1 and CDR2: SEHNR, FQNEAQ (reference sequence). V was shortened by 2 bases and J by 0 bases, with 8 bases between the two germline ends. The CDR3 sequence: CASSLQGISYEQYF. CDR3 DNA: TGTGCCAGCAGCTTACAGGGCATCTCCTACGAGCAGTACTTC.

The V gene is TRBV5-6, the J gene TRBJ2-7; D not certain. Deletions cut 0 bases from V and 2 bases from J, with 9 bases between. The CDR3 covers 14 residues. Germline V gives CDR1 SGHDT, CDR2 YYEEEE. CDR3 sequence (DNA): TGTGCCAGCAGCTTGGTGGGTTACCCCTACGAGCAGTACTTC. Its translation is CASSLVGYPYEQYF.

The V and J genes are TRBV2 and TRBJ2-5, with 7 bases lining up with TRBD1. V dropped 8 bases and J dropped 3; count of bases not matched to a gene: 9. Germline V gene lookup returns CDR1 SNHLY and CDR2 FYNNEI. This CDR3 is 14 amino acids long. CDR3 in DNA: TGTGCCAGCCTGAGAGACAGGGAAGAAGAGACCCAGTACTTC. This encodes CASLRDREEETQYF.

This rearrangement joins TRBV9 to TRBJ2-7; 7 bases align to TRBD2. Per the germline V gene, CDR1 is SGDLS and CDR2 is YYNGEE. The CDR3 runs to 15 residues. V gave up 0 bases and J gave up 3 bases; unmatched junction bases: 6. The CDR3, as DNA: TGTGCCAGCAGCGTAGCCGGGACTATCGACTACGAGCAGTACTTC. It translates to CASSVAGTIDYEQYF.

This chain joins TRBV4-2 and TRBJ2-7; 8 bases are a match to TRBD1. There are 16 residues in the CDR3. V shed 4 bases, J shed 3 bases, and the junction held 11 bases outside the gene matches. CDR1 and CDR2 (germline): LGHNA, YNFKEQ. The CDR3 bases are TGTGCCAGCAGCCGCCCCGTGGGGACAGGAAACTACGAGCAGTACTTC. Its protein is CASSRPVGTGNYEQYF.

This CDR3 is CASSLEVGANSPLHF. DNA for the CDR3: TGTGCCAGCAGCTTAGAAGTCGGCGCCAATTCACCCCTCCACTTT. The rearrangement uses TRBV7-2 and TRBJ1-6; D call uncertain. The germline V gene encodes CDR1 SGHTA and CDR2 FQGNSA. This CDR3 contains 15 residues. V was shortened by 1 base and J by 7 bases, with 11 bases between the two germline ends. Looking up the rest from reference TRBV7-2 and TRBJ1-6 gives the full variable domain: GAGVSQSPSNKVTEKGKDVELRCDPISGHTALYWYRQSLGQGLEFLIYFQGNSAPDKSGLPSDRFSAERTGGSVSTLTIQRTQQEDSAVYLCASSLEVGANSPLHFGNGTRLTVT.

The CDR3 loop reads CASSYSGTDGYTF. CDR3 DNA sequence: TGTGCCAGCAGTTACTCCGGGACAGACGGCTACACCTTC. V and J are TRBV6-6 and TRBJ1-2, with 7 bases fitting TRBD1. Trimming cost V 0 bases and J 8 bases; bases outside gene matches: 3. Germline V CDR1 and CDR2: MNHNY, SVGAGI (reference sequence). The CDR3 spans 13 residues.

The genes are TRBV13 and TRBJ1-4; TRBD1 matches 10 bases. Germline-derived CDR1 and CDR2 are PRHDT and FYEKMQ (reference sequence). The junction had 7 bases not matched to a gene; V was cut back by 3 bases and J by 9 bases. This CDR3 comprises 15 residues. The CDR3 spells CASSFSRQGAQKLFF. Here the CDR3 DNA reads TGTGCCAGCAGCTTCTCAAGACAGGGGGCTCAAAAACTGTTTTTT.

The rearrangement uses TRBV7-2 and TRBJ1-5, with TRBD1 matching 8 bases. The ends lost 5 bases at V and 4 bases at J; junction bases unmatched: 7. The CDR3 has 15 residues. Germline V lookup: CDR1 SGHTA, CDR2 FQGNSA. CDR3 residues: CASSARTGPNQPQHF. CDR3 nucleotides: TGTGCCAGCAGCGCCAGGACAGGGCCAAATCAGCCCCAGCATTTT.

This CDR3 is CASSFTVDQPQHF. The DNA of the CDR3 is TGCGCCAGCAGCTTCACGGTAGATCAGCCCCAGCATTTT. This rearrangement joins TRBV5-1 to TRBJ1-5; unclear D gene. V was shortened by 2 bases and J by 5 bases, with 8 bases between the two germline ends. The germline V gene encodes CDR1 SGHRS and CDR2 YFSETQ. This CDR3 is built from 13 residues.

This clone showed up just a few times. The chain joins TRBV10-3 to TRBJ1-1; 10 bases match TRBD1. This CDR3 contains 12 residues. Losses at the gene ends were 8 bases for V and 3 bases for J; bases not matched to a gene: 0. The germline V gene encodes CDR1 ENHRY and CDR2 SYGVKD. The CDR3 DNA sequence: TGTGCCATCGGACAGGGGGACACTGAAGCTTTCTTT. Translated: CAIGQGDTEAFF.

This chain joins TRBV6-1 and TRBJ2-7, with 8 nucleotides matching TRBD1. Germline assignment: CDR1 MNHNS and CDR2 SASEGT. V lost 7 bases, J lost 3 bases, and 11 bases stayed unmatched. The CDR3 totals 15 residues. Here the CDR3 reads CASTGRQGFLYEQYF. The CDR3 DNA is TGTGCCAGCACCGGGAGACAGGGGTTTCTCTACGAGCAGTACTTC.